The 10 T cell receptor beta chains below come from one sample, sequenced in a study of T cells in Graves' hyperthyroidism and ophthalmopathy. What was amplified from RNA transcripts were TCR beta CDR3 regions. The TCR CDR3 first-round RT-PCR relied on the HTBI primer set. A single record per CDR3 protein comes from TCRdb applying MiXCR to the multiplex PCR reads. The table records 550,000 to 700,000 distinct CDR3 sequences, 14% to 15% of them present only once. What was sequenced was blood. The receptors here all came from a middle-aged woman with Graves' ophthalmopathy.

This clonotype was counted ten times or more. V gene TRBV6-2 or TRBV6-3 combines with J gene TRBJ2-7, with 7 bases that match TRBD2. V trimming: 11 bases; J trimming: 3 bases; junction bases outside the gene matches: 7. There are 12 residues in the CDR3. Germline CDR1 MNHEY, CDR2 SVGEGT. CDR3 region: CALGASGYEQYF. CDR3 nucleotide sequence: TGTGCCCTAGGGGCTAGCGGCTACGAGCAGTACTTC.

Concerning this clonotype itself: Its ends do not fully match the called genes, so a read error is possible. The chain employs TRBV15 and TRBJ2-7, with D possibly being TRBD1 or TRBD2 (5 bases each). CDR3 length equals 11 residues. From germline, CDR1 is LNHNV and CDR2 YYDKDF (reference sequence). CDR3 DNA sequence: TGTGCGACCAGGGACCAAGTCGAGCAGTACTTC. This gives the protein CATRDQVEQYF. The full variable domain, in which reference TRBV15 and TRBJ2-7 provide the parts outside the CDR3, is DAMVIQNPRYQVTQFGKPVTLSCSQTLNHNVMYWYQQKSSQAPKLLFHYYDKDFNNEADTPDNFQSRRPNTSFCFLDIRSPGLGDTAMYLCATRDQVEQYFGPGTRLTVT.

The chain carries TRBV6-2 or TRBV6-3 and TRBJ1-5; 7 nucleotides line up with TRBD1. The germline gives CDR1 MNHEY, CDR2 SVGEGT. This CDR3 contains 15 residues. The CDR3 nucleotides read TGTGCTACTAAACTGACAGGGCGGTCCAATCAGCCCCAGCATTTT. Protein product: CATKLTGRSNQPQHF.

This clonotype appeared many times. V and J are TRBV10-3 and TRBJ1-1, with D uncertain. The V end lost 0 bases, the J end lost 4 bases, and 9 bases lay between the germline ends. The V gene's germline CDR1 is ENHRY and CDR2 SYGVKD. The CDR3 covers 14 residues. The CDR3 protein is CAISESKGGTEAFF. CDR3 DNA sequence: TGTGCCATCAGTGAGTCAAAGGGAGGCACTGAAGCTTTCTTT.

Ten or more counts support this clonotype. The chain has TRBV20-1 and TRBJ2-7, with TRBD2 matching over 11 bases. The CDR3 has 14 residues. Trimming took 0 bases from V and 4 from J; bases not matched to a gene: 2. CDR1 is DFQATT, CDR2 SNEGSKA, per germline (reference sequence). DNA of the CDR3: TGCAGTGCTAGAGATTGGACTAGCGGGTACGAGCAGTACTTC. This encodes CSARDWTSGYEQYF.

The chain has TRBV7-2 and TRBJ2-5, with a weak D call TRBD1 (5 bases). Between the trimmed V and J ends, which lost 2 bases and 7 bases, there was a span of 17 bases. The CDR3 is 15 residues long. The germline gives CDR1 SGHTA, CDR2 FQGNSA. The CDR3 is CASSLSHQGQGTQYF. CDR3 DNA: TGTGCCAGCAGCTTATCGCATCAAGGGCAGGGGACCCAGTACTTC.

This clonotype has at least ten counts. The J gene is TRBJ2-7, the V gene TRBV7-2; D is unclear. The CDR3 is made up of 15 amino acids. V lost 0 bases to trimming and J lost 2 bases, with 11 bases between them. Germline V gene data show CDR1 as SGHTA and CDR2 as FQGNSA. CDR3: CASSLASYLTYEQYF. CDR3 nucleotide sequence: TGTGCCAGCAGCTTAGCGAGCTACCTAACCTACGAGCAGTACTTC.

The chain uses TRBV27 and TRBJ1-6, with TRBD1 as a possible D gene (6 bases). V dropped 3 bases and J dropped 6 bases, with 9 bases sitting between them. The CDR3 consists of 14 residues. CDR1 and CDR2 (germline): MNHEY, SMNVEV (reference sequence). In nucleotides, the CDR3 is TGTGCCAGCAGTTTTTGGGACATTAATTCACCCCTCCACTTT. Its protein product is CASSFWDINSPLHF.

This clonotype was counted at least ten times. The genes are TRBV14 and TRBJ1-2, with D possibly matching TRBD1 (5 bases). The CDR3 totals 14 residues. The ends were cut back, 1 base at V and 5 bases at J, with 11 bases in the middle. Per germline, CDR1 SGHDN and CDR2 FVKESK. DNA of the CDR3: TGTGCCAGCAGCCAAGCTGGGACTTCGTATGGCTACACCTTC. This codes for CASSQAGTSYGYTF.

This clonotype has ten or more counts. CDR3 loop: CASGLLASTGELFF. The CDR3 DNA reads TGTGCCAGCGGACTACTAGCGTCGACCGGGGAGCTGTTTTTT. The V call is TRBV6-1, the J call TRBJ2-2; 7 bases are shared with TRBD2. V lost 8 bases and J lost 5; bases outside the gene matches: 8. The germline gives CDR1 MNHNS, CDR2 SASEGT. The CDR3 contains 14 residues.